This T cell receptor (beta chain) was obtained from a study of shared T cell receptors in the human thymus. Trimming left V 1 base short and J 6 bases short, with 6 bases between. Germline CDR1 reads GTSNPN; CDR2 reads SVGIG (reference sequence). The CDR3 has 12 residues. Sequencing used immunoSEQ multiplex PCR; TCRdb keeps in-frame clones, though not all of them. There are some 760,000 clones in the sample; 75% to 90% occur only once, and roughly 0.01% lies in the top ten. This sample was also put to use in a study of human thymus T cells. According to that study: Thymic samples were excised during corrective heart operations. A high degree of thymic repertoire overlap among unrelated individuals was reported in related research.

This sequence joins TRBV30 and TRBJ1-4; D unresolved. This TCR was sampled from a girl under three years old with a congenital heart defect. The material sequenced was thymocytes. For the CDR3, the DNA is TGTGCCTGGAGTGCCCCTGATGAAAAACTGTTTTTT. Translated, it gives CAWSAPDEKLFF.